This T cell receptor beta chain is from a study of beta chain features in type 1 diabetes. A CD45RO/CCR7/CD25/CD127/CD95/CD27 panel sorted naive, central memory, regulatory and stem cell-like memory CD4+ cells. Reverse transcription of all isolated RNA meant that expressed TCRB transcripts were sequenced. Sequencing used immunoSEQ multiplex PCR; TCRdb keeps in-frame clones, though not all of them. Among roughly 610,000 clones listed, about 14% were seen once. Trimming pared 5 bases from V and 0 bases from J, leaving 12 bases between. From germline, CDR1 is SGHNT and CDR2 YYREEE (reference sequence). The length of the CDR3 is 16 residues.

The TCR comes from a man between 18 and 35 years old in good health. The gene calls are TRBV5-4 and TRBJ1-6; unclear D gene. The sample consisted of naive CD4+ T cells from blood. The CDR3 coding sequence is TGTGCCAGCAGTCCCGGGAGGAGCTCCTATAATTCACCCCTCCACTTT. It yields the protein CASSPGRSSYNSPLHF.